The source of this T cell receptor (beta chain) is a study of blood T cell repertoires in COVID-19 (dated by TCRdb to the early 2020s). Study-wide context: Collaborator samples came from the United States, Italy and Spain and covered acute and convalescent phases of COVID-19. The prospective study material was composed of cDNA or gDNA derived from T cells, B-cell-depleted T cells, or PBMCs. Deeply sampled blood TCRbeta repertoires from subjects exposed to, actively infected with, or recovered from COVID-19 were included in the dataset. The repertoires were released in a freely available public database intended as a resource for research on the immune response to SARS-CoV-2. The samples were drawn from the first 160 participants of the ongoing ImmuneRACE study and from over a thousand subjects provided by 6 global collaborators. Nearly every sample came with metadata listing a de-identified subject ID, COVID-19 status, age in years and sex. HLA class I and class II types, where available, came from metadata supplied by the sample provider rather than from assay-based typing.

CDR1 and CDR2 (LNHDA, SQIVND) derive from the germline V gene (reference sequence). The CDR3 sequence holds 15 residues, the cysteine and phenylalanine included. The entry retains the CDR3 DNA only, 45 bases that are in frame from base 1. V and J are truncated by 7 bases and 2 bases respectively, leaving an intervening sequence of 16 bases. This clone is assessed as large (0.1 to 1%). Its antigen is currently not known. No base quality information exists; no much larger clone differs at one position. The immunoSEQ Assay, a bias-controlled multiplex PCR, was used to amplify TCRbeta CDR3 regions from genomic DNA. The authors processed their data as follows. Within the assay, amplification of reference gene primers was used to estimate how many nucleated cells each sample contained. To quantify the absolute abundance of each unique TCRbeta CDR3 rearrangement, sequence reads were collapsed and filtered. Productive Simpson clonality was computed per sample as the square root of Simpson's diversity index over productive rearrangements. Here the immuneACCESS table is served through TCRdb, limited to in-frame sequences with V and J called. Missing clones are a known gap in these copies; in checked studies unresolved V genes cover under half, and the rest lacks a known reason. Clonal size and the V and J genes are those of that table, whereas D and trimming came from the DNA. This sample is represented by several thousand clones; 75% to 90% of them were singletons. Around 6% of the sample is taken by the ten largest.

Collaborating institutions collected whole blood in K2EDTA tubes following their own protocols. For TCRbeta analysis, collaborators shipped samples as frozen whole blood, isolated PBMCs, or DNA extracted from either of those sample types. Findings and caveats that apply to the study as a whole: The quantity of clinical and demographic metadata differed by source and by participant and was supplied without curation.

Sequencing was carried out using peripheral blood. The sequence was collected from a man in his sixties with acute or convalescent COVID-19. This sequence uses TRBV19 and TRBJ2-3, with the identity of the D gene unclear. This receptor carries the CDR3 CASTQYSRYTDTQYF. The base sequence is TGTGCCAGTACCCAATATAGCCGGTACACAGATACGCAGTATTTT.